The 8 T cell receptor beta chains in this list originate from one sample, sequenced in a study of shared clonotypes between healthy human individuals. The method was immunoSEQ multiplex PCR; TCRdb's version includes in-frame clones alone and lacks a portion of them. The data hold some 2,000,000 clones, with over 85% observed a single time. CD8 cells classed as naive were CD45RO-negative and positively selected for CCR7, excluding terminally differentiated effector memory CD45RA+ cells. The sample comprised naive CD8+ T cells sorted from blood. These TCRs come from a man younger than 35 in good health.

The chain combines TRBV9 with TRBJ2-1, with a tentative D call TRBD2 (6 bases). Germline CDR1 SGDLS, CDR2 YYNGEE. Trimming cost V 3 bases and J 5 bases, with 9 bases left between them. This CDR3 is 13 amino acids long. The CDR3 DNA reads as TGTGCCAGCAGCGGCGGGACGGACAATGAGCAGTTCTTC. This codes for CASSGGTDNEQFF. Drawing the rest from reference TRBV9 and TRBJ2-1, the complete variable domain is DSGVTQTPKHLITATGQRVTLRCSPRSGDLSVYWYQQSLDQGLQFLIQYYNGEERAKGNILERFSAQQFPDLHSELNLSSLELGDSALYFCASSGGTDNEQFFGPGTRLTVL.

The chain combines TRBV5-1 with TRBJ2-7; D remains ambiguous. With 5 bases removed from V and 2 bases from J, the gap between germline ends came to 11 bases. Germline V gene lookup returns CDR1 SGHRS and CDR2 YFSETQ. The CDR3 has 13 amino acids. The CDR3 loop is CASRDPTTYEQYF. The DNA for the CDR3 is TGCGCCAGCAGGGACCCCACGACCTACGAGCAGTACTTC.

The J gene is TRBJ2-3, the V gene TRBV2; the match to TRBD2 covers 13 bases. V lost 9 bases to trimming and J lost 3 bases; unmatched junction nucleotides: 6. The CDR3 consists of 15 residues. The germline gives CDR1 SNHLY, CDR2 FYNNEI. CDR3 in amino acids: CARQSGLAGTDTQYF. CDR3 sequence (DNA): TGTGCCAGACAGTCGGGACTAGCGGGAACAGATACGCAGTATTTT. Supplemented by reference TRBV2 and TRBJ2-3, the full variable domain reads EPEVTQTPSHQVTQMGQEVILRCVPISNHLYFYWYRQILGQKVEFLVSFYNNEISEKSEIFDDQFSVERPDGSNFTLKIRSTKLEDSAMYFCARQSGLAGTDTQYFGPGTRLTVL.

The chain has TRBV13 and TRBJ2-7; no firm D call. The V gene's germline CDR1 is PRHDT and CDR2 FYEKMQ (reference sequence). This CDR3 region has 14 residues. Trimming left V 4 bases short and J 2 bases short, with 12 bases between. Here the CDR3 DNA reads TGTGCCAGCAGCTCCTTTTTGGCAGCCTACGAGCAGTACTTC. Its protein product is CASSSFLAAYEQYF.

About this clone: This specimen includes other DNA sequences encoding the same CDR3. The chain uses TRBV19 and TRBJ1-1; D may be TRBD1 (5 bases). There are 11 residues in the CDR3. Trimming shortened V by 8 bases and J by 4 bases, and 8 bases separated the two germline ends. The germline gives CDR1 LNHDA, CDR2 SQIVND (reference sequence). The CDR3 loop reads CASSGGTEAFF. The CDR3 nucleotides read TGTGCCAGTTCCGGGGGCACTGAAGCTTTCTTT.

The chain couples TRBV27 to TRBJ1-1; no definite D call. CDR1 and CDR2 (germline): MNHEY, SMNVEV (reference sequence). V shed 4 bases and J shed 5 bases, with 20 bases lying between them. The CDR3 is made up of 16 amino acids. The CDR3 loop reads CASSSVEGLGWTEAFF. Written as DNA, the CDR3 is TGTGCCAGCAGTTCTGTGGAGGGATTGGGTTGGACTGAAGCTTTCTTT.

J is TRBJ1-1 and V is TRBV28; the D is unclear. The germline V gene has CDR1 MDHEN and CDR2 SYDVKM. CDR3 size: 14 residues. V lost 6 bases, J lost 1 base, and 12 bases lay in between. CDR3 region: CASSPTTGNTEAFF. In DNA form, the CDR3 reads TGTGCCAGCAGCCCTACGACCGGGAACACTGAAGCTTTCTTT.

The V call is TRBV25-1, the J call TRBJ1-5, with D hard to call. V was cut by 2 bases and J by 1 base, with 6 bases left in between. The CDR3 spans 14 residues. Germline CDR1 and CDR2: MGHDK and SYGVNS. CDR3 in DNA: TGTGCCAGCAGTGAAATACAGAGCAATCAGCCCCAGCATTTT. Translated, it gives CASSEIQSNQPQHF.